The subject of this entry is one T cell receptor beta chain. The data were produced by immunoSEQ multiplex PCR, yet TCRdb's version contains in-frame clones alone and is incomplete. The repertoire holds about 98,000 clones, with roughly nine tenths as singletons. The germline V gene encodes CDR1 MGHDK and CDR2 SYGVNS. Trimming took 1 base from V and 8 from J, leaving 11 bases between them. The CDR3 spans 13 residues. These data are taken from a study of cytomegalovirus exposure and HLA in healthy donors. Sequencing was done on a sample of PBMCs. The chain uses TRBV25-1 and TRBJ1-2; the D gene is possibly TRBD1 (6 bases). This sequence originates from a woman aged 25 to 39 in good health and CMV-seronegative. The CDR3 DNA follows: TGTGCCAGCAGTGAATTTGGACAGAGCGGCTACACCTTC. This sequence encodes CASSEFGQSGYTF.